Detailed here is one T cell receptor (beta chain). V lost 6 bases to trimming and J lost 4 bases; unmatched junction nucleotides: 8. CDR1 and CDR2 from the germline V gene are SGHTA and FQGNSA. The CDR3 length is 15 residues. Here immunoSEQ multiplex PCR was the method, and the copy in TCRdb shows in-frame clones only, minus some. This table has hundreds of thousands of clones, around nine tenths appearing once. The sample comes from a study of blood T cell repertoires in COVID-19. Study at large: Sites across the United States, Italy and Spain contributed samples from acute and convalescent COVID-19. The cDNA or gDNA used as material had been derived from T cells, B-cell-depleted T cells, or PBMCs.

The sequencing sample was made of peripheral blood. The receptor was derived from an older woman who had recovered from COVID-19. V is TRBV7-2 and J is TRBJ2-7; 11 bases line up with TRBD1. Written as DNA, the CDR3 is TGTGCCAGCAGTTCCTCCCGGGACAGGGGGTACGAGCAGTACTTC. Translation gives CASSSSRDRGYEQYF.